The next 27 T cell receptor beta chains were all read from a single sample in a study of blood T cell repertoires in COVID-19. Measured with immunoSEQ multiplex PCR; TCRdb has only the in-frame clones, and not every one. There are 200,000 or so clones in the sample; 70% to 85% occur only once, and over 2% lies in the top ten. The sequenced sample consisted of peripheral blood. These receptors were collected from a middle-aged man who had recovered from COVID-19.

The chain uses TRBV30 and TRBJ2-7, with TRBD2 matching over 7 bases. CDR1 and CDR2 from the germline V gene are GTSNPN and SVGIG (reference sequence). CDR3 size: 11 residues. Unmatched junction bases numbered 3, after V lost 8 bases and J lost 2 bases. The CDR3 here is CAQSGTYEQYF. The CDR3 region has the DNA TGTGCCCAGAGCGGGACCTACGAGCAGTACTTC.

A single count supports this clone. The chain has TRBV19 and TRBJ2-7; TRBD2 aligns across 10 bases. V was pared by 4 bases and J by 4 bases, with 10 bases of the junction left unmatched. Germline loops: CDR1 LNHDA, CDR2 SQIVND (reference sequence). The CDR3 length is 16 residues. Written as DNA, the CDR3 is TGTGCCAGTAGTAGAGCGGGAGGGTTAGCGAGATACGAGCAGTACTTC. Its protein is CASSRAGGLARYEQYF.

The chain combines TRBV25-1 with TRBJ1-6; TRBD1 might be the D (5 bases). The length of the CDR3 is 15 residues. V was clipped by 1 base and J by 10 bases, with 14 bases between them. CDR1 and CDR2 (germline): MGHDK, SYGVNS. CDR3 DNA sequence: TGTGCCAGCAGTGAATTTTCGGCAGGGCAGTCACCCCTCCACTTT. Its translation is CASSEFSAGQSPLHF.

The CDR3 coding sequence is TGCGCCAGCAGCCAAGTAGGAGGACAGGGGTACCATGGCTACACCTTC. The encoded protein is CASSQVGGQGYHGYTF. The chain couples TRBV4-1 to TRBJ1-2, with TRBD1 matching 9 bases. Germline V lookup: CDR1 MGHRA, CDR2 YSYEKL. V lost 1 base, J lost 6 bases, and 9 bases stayed unmatched. The CDR3 extends over 16 amino acids.

The chain is built from TRBV11-2 and TRBJ2-1; TRBD2 matches 9 bases. The V and J ends lost 1 base and 4 bases, in that order; junction bases with no gene match: 14. The length of the CDR3 is 19 residues. Germline assignment: CDR1 SGHAT and CDR2 FQNNGV. The CDR3 region has the DNA TGTGCCAGCAGCTTAGTACCCCGAAAGACTAGCGGAGTTTACAATGAGCAGTTCTTC. It encodes CASSLVPRKTSGVYNEQFF.

The table lists this clone with a few counts. The chain uses TRBV19 and TRBJ1-2, with TRBD1 identical over 7 bases. V gave up 8 bases and J gave up 4 bases; unmatched junction bases: 7. Looked up from germline, CDR1 is LNHDA and CDR2 is SQIVND (reference sequence). CDR3 length equals 13 residues. The CDR3 nucleotides read TGTGCCAGTCGTACAGGGGCTGCCTATGGCTACACCTTC. It specifies CASRTGAAYGYTF.

The rearrangement joins TRBV4-3 to TRBJ2-5, with D hard to call. This CDR3 is 13 amino acids long. Germline V gene lookup returns CDR1 LGHNA and CDR2 YSLEER. Trimming removed 0 bases at V and 3 bases at J, with 5 bases between. CDR3 bases: TGCGCCAGCAGCCAAGATCCAGAAGAGACCCAGTACTTC. This encodes CASSQDPEETQYF.

The V gene is TRBV3-1 (or the pseudogene TRBV3-2), the J gene TRBJ2-5, with 9 bases identical to TRBD2. Germline loops: CDR1 LGHDT, CDR2 YNNKEL (reference sequence). This CDR3 region has 14 residues. V shed 2 bases and J 4 bases; nucleotides not matched to a gene: 2. The CDR3: CASSQLAGRETQYF. For the CDR3, the DNA is TGTGCCAGCAGCCAACTAGCGGGGAGAGAGACCCAGTACTTC.

The chain joins TRBV5-1 to TRBJ1-4; 10 bases fit TRBD1. CDR1 is SGHRS, CDR2 YFSETQ, per germline. V lost 7 bases, J lost 7 bases, and 4 bases stayed unmatched. The CDR3 runs 13 residues. CDR3 amino acids: CASGTGDSEKLFF. CDR3 DNA sequence: TGCGCCAGCGGGACAGGGGACTCTGAAAAACTGTTTTTT.

This sequence joins TRBV10-3 and TRBJ2-7; 7 nucleotides match TRBD2. Germline-derived CDR1 and CDR2 are ENHRY and SYGVKD. The J segment lost 3 bases and the V segment lost 7 bases, leaving 6 bases of the junction unmatched. This CDR3 is 13 amino acids long. The CDR3 region is CAIKAGVDYEQYF. Here the CDR3 DNA reads TGTGCCATCAAGGCGGGGGTTGACTACGAGCAGTACTTC.

This clone has only a few counts. The rearrangement uses TRBV5-5 and TRBJ1-5, with 8 bases aligning to TRBD1. Germline trimming cut 4 bases from V and 1 base from J; bases unmatched to any gene: 10. This CDR3 has 17 residues. Germline V lookup: CDR1 SGHKS, CDR2 YYEKEE (reference sequence). CDR3 bases: TGTGCCAGCAGCCTAAGGACAGGGAGTCTGAGCAATCAGCCCCAGCATTTT. Its translation is CASSLRTGSLSNQPQHF.

This chain connects TRBV11-2 to TRBJ2-1, with TRBD2 identical over 13 bases. J lost 13 bases, V lost 2 bases, and 8 bases had no gene match. CDR1 SGHAT and CDR2 FQNNGV come from the germline V gene. The CDR3 length is 15 residues. The CDR3 here is CASSLSGLAGPGQFF. The CDR3 bases are TGTGCCAGCAGCTTATCGGGACTAGCGGGACCGGGACAGTTCTTC.

This chain links TRBV21-1 with TRBJ1-2; TRBD1 is the table's D call and was not checked against the DNA. TRBV21-1 is a recognized pseudogene. There are 15 residues in the CDR3. In DNA form, the CDR3 reads TGTGCCAGCAGCAAAGGAGCGTTTGGGGCTTTTGGCTACACCTTC. Its protein is CASSKGAFGAFGYTF.

V gene TRBV3-1 (or the pseudogene TRBV3-2) combines with J gene TRBJ1-4; 10 bases are a match to TRBD1. Germline V lookup: CDR1 LGHDT, CDR2 YNNKEL (reference sequence). This CDR3 has 13 residues. Trimming took 6 bases from V and 7 from J; bases not matched to a gene: 2. CDR3 amino acids: CASRGQGFEKLFF. The CDR3 DNA sequence: TGTGCCAGCAGGGGACAGGGGTTTGAAAAACTGTTTTTT.

The rearrangement uses TRBV7-2 and TRBJ2-1; possible D gene TRBD2, 5 bases. Germline values: CDR1 SGHTA, CDR2 FQGNSA. Trimming cost V 2 bases and J 6 bases, with 11 bases left between them. CDR3 length: 14 amino acids. The CDR3 nucleotides read TGTGCCAGCAGCTTAAATAGCGCGGGCAATGAGCAGTTCTTC. This sequence encodes CASSLNSAGNEQFF. The full variable domain, with the rest looked up from reference TRBV7-2 and TRBJ2-1, is GAGVSQSPSNKVTEKGKDVELRCDPISGHTALYWYRQSLGQGLEFLIYFQGNSAPDKSGLPSDRFSAERTGGSVSTLTIQRTQQEDSAVYLCASSLNSAGNEQFFGPGTRLTVL.

The CDR3 nucleotides read TGCGCCAGCAGCGTCGGGACAGGACAATACGAGCAGTACTTC. Its protein product is CASSVGTGQYEQYF. J is TRBJ2-7 and V is TRBV4-3, with 8 bases identical to TRBD1. The germline CDR1 and CDR2 sequences are LGHNA and YSLEER. The CDR3 covers 14 residues. V was pared by 5 bases and J by 4 bases, with 7 bases of the junction left unmatched.

V gene TRBV11-2 combines with J gene TRBJ2-1; the D is unclear. CDR1 and CDR2 from the germline V gene are SGHAT and FQNNGV. The V end was cut by 1 base, the J end by 6 bases, with 7 bases between. The CDR3 loop spans 13 amino acids. DNA for the CDR3: TGTGCCAGCAGCTTAGGCTACCCCAATGAGCAGTTCTTC. Its protein product is CASSLGYPNEQFF.

This chain connects TRBV11-3 to TRBJ2-1; 9 nucleotides match TRBD2. The ends lost 1 base at V and 1 base at J; junction bases unmatched: 11. Looked up from germline, CDR1 is SGHNT and CDR2 is YENEEA. This CDR3 is 19 amino acids long. The chain's CDR3 is CASSLVGGGALGSYNEQFF. The CDR3 nucleotides read TGTGCCAGCAGCTTAGTTGGCGGGGGGGCCTTAGGGTCCTACAATGAGCAGTTCTTC.

This clone was detected only once. The chain carries TRBV19 and TRBJ2-7, with 10 bases aligning to TRBD1. The V segment lost 3 bases and the J segment 3 bases; nucleotides outside the gene matches: 14. This CDR3 is built from 18 residues. CDR1 LNHDA and CDR2 SQIVND come from the germline V gene (reference sequence). The CDR3 bases are TGTGCCAGTAGTATCGGATGGGACAGGGGACTTCCGCACTACGAGCAGTACTTC. Translating it yields CASSIGWDRGLPHYEQYF.

The V and J genes are TRBV11-2 and TRBJ1-4; D perhaps matches TRBD1 (5 bases). From germline, CDR1 is SGHAT and CDR2 FQNNGV. V was clipped by 2 bases and J by 7 bases, with 14 bases between them. The CDR3 length is 15 residues. CDR3 sequence: CASSLLVGGGEKLFF. The CDR3, as DNA: TGTGCCAGCAGCTTATTAGTGGGGGGTGGTGAAAAACTGTTTTTT.

The CDR3 loop reads CASSPRGAETQYF. CDR3 in DNA: TGTGCCAGCTCACCACGCGGGGCGGAGACCCAGTACTTC. The chain recombines TRBV18 with TRBJ2-5; the D gene is possibly TRBD2 (6 bases). Trimming pared 1 base from V and 5 bases from J, leaving 8 bases between. CDR3 length: 13 residues. Germline V gives CDR1 KGHSH, CDR2 LQKENI.

This chain connects TRBV18 to TRBJ1-1; 7 bases line up with TRBD1. This CDR3 has 15 amino acids. Trimming at V came to 3 bases and at J to 2 bases, leaving 6 bases not matched to a gene. Germline V CDR1 and CDR2: KGHSH, LQKENI. The CDR3 region is CASSPRGQTNTEAFF. CDR3 coding DNA: TGTGCCAGCTCACCCCGGGGACAGACTAACACTGAAGCTTTCTTT.

This clone was recorded once. The chain has TRBV5-4 and TRBJ2-5, with D possibly matching TRBD1 (6 bases). Germline loops: CDR1 SGHNT, CDR2 YYREEE (reference sequence). V gave up 3 bases and J gave up 2 bases, with 8 bases separating them. This CDR3 region has 13 residues. The CDR3 here is CASSWDKQETQYF. The CDR3 DNA reads as TGTGCCAGCAGCTGGGACAAGCAAGAGACCCAGTACTTC. Full variable domain (rest looked up from reference TRBV5-4 and TRBJ2-5): ETGVTQSPTHLIKTRGQQVTLRCSSQSGHNTVSWYQQALGQGPQFIFQYYREEENGRGNFPPRFSGLQFPNYSSELNVNALELDDSALYLCASSWDKQETQYFGPGTRLLVL.

The CDR3 DNA follows: TGTGCCAGCAGTGAGTGGACAGGGCCTAACTATGGCTACACCTTC. As protein: CASSEWTGPNYGYTF. This chain joins TRBV6-1 and TRBJ1-2; 8 bases fit TRBD1. Per germline, CDR1 MNHNS and CDR2 SASEGT. J lost 0 bases, V lost 3 bases, and 3 bases had no gene match. The CDR3 covers 15 residues.

This chain links TRBV14 with TRBJ2-7; possibly TRBD2 for D (6 bases). The CDR3 covers 14 residues. Per the germline V gene, CDR1 is SGHDN and CDR2 is FVKESK. With 7 bases removed from V and 4 bases from J, the gap between germline ends came to 17 bases. The CDR3 coding sequence is TGTGCCAGCAAGGGAGGACCCTCTACGTACGAGCAGTACTTC. Its protein is CASKGGPSTYEQYF.

This clone was observed a few times. The chain has TRBV6-5 and TRBJ2-7, with D maybe TRBD2 (5 bases). CDR1 is MNHEY, CDR2 SVGAGI, per germline. This CDR3 spans 14 amino acids. The V end lost 3 bases, the J end lost 6 bases, and 15 bases lay between the germline ends. CDR3 loop: CASSYNRGESEQYF. The CDR3 bases are TGTGCCAGCAGTTATAACCGGGGTGAGAGCGAGCAGTACTTC.

The rearrangement joins TRBV24-1 to TRBJ2-1; 12 nucleotides line up with TRBD2. The CDR3 has 16 amino acids. V lost 8 bases and J lost 5; bases outside the gene matches: 9. Germline values: CDR1 KGHDR, CDR2 SFDVKD. DNA of the CDR3: TGTGCCACCAAAGAATCCCTAGCGGGGGGGAACAATGAGCAGTTCTTC. Its protein product is CATKESLAGGNNEQFF.